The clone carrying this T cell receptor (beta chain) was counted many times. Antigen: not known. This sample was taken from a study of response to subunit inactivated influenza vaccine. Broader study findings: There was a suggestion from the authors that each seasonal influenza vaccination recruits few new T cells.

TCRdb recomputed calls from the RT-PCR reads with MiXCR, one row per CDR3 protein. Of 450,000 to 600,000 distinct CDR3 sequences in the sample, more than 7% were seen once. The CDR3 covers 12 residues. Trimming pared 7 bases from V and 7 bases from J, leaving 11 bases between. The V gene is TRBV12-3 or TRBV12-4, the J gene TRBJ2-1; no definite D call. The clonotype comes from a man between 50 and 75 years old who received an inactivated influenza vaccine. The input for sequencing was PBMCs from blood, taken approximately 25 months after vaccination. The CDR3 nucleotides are TGTGCCAGCACCTTTATGGGTAATGAGCAGTTCTTC. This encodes CASTFMGNEQFF.